A single sample gave rise to the 6 T cell receptor beta chains below, sequenced in a study of spatial heterogeneity in lung cancer. The time point denotes: blood at routine non-recurrence follow-up after resection. Whole RNA obtained from tumor, nontumor lung or frozen PBMC underwent sequencing without sorting. A single record per CDR3 protein comes from TCRdb applying MiXCR to the 5' RACE reads. The table has around 110,000 distinct CDR3 sequences, 10% to 15% seen once. Sequenced here: PBMCs, sampled at follow-up. All receptors come from a male donor with early-stage non-small cell lung cancer.

The genes are TRBV20-1 and TRBJ2-3, with D perhaps matching TRBD2 (5 bases). This CDR3 spans 15 amino acids. Per germline, CDR1 DFQATT and CDR2 SNEGSKA (reference sequence). V was shortened by 2 bases and J by 6 bases, with 18 bases between the two germline ends. CDR3 amino acids: CSARIAGRGMDTQYF. As DNA, the CDR3 is TGCAGTGCTAGAATCGCGGGCCGAGGTATGGATACGCAGTATTTT.

The chain employs TRBV7-2 and TRBJ1-2; tentative D call: TRBD1 (6 bases). V was shortened by 1 base and J by 4 bases, with 25 bases between the two germline ends. The CDR3 consists of 19 residues. Germline-derived CDR1 and CDR2 are SGHTA and FQGNSA. In DNA form, the CDR3 reads TGTGCCAGCAGCTTAGTCAGACGATTTGAGGACAGACCCCCCTATGGCTACACCTTC. This codes for CASSLVRRFEDRPPYGYTF.

This clonotype occurred a few times. The V and J genes are TRBV18 and TRBJ1-3; D gene uncertain. The CDR3 is made up of 15 amino acids. Trimming took 3 bases from V and 4 from J, leaving 13 bases between them. Germline values: CDR1 KGHSH, CDR2 LQKENI. CDR3 protein: CASSPVVGPGNTIYF. The CDR3 DNA reads TGTGCCAGCTCACCCGTTGTAGGACCCGGAAACACCATATATTTT.

Here the CDR3 reads CSATIGDTEAFF. CDR3 in DNA: TGCAGTGCAACGATCGGCGACACTGAAGCTTTCTTT. This chain uses TRBV20-1 with TRBJ1-1; D is uncertain. V was cut by 6 bases and J by 3 bases, with 11 bases left in between. The germline V gene encodes CDR1 DFQATT and CDR2 SNEGSKA (reference sequence). The CDR3 is made up of 12 amino acids.

This clonotype showed up just a few times. The V call is TRBV27, the J call TRBJ2-3; 8 bases are shared with TRBD2. V gave up 7 bases and J gave up 2 bases; unmatched junction bases: 14. Germline CDR1 and CDR2: MNHEY and SMNVEV (reference sequence). The CDR3 length is 17 residues. The CDR3 sequence is CASIRRGVLISTDTQYF. In DNA form, the CDR3 reads TGTGCCAGCATTCGGCGGGGGGTCCTCATCTCCACAGATACGCAGTATTTT.

The CDR3 loop is CASSIRFGQVGPDTQYF. The CDR3 region has the DNA TGTGCCAGTAGTATACGGTTTGGCCAGGTGGGCCCAGATACGCAGTATTTT. The chain employs TRBV19 and TRBJ2-3, with D hard to call. Germline CDR1 LNHDA, CDR2 SQIVND (reference sequence). Trimming stripped 2 bases from V and 4 bases from J, with 19 bases between. The length of the CDR3 is 17 residues.